The 16 T cell receptor beta chains listed next were all sequenced from one sample in a study of blood T cell repertoires in COVID-19. The method was immunoSEQ multiplex PCR; TCRdb's version includes in-frame clones alone and lacks a portion of them. The table shows around 150,000 clones, with 86% occurring only once. The sample comprised peripheral blood. The source of these receptors is a man aged 18 to 29 with acute or convalescent COVID-19.

The rearrangement joins TRBV10-1 to TRBJ2-6, with TRBD1 identical over 7 bases. Germline values: CDR1 WNHNN, CDR2 SYGVQD (reference sequence). Trimming cost V 6 bases and J 4 bases; bases outside gene matches: 12. The CDR3 loop spans 17 amino acids. The CDR3 DNA reads TGCGCCAGCAGCCCGGGACAGTCAACGAACGGGGCCAACGTCCTGACTTTC. Its protein is CASSPGQSTNGANVLTF.

The CDR3 is CASSLDQGANYGYTF. The CDR3 region has the DNA TGCGCCAGCAGCTTGGATCAGGGGGCGAACTATGGCTACACCTTC. This chain links TRBV5-1 with TRBJ1-2; 8 bases are a match to TRBD1. The CDR3 contains 15 residues. Trimming at V came to 0 bases and at J to 2 bases, leaving 3 bases not matched to a gene. The germline CDR1 and CDR2 sequences are SGHRS and YFSETQ.

This clone appeared a single time. The CDR3 sequence: CAWSVASGGANTGELFF. The CDR3 coding sequence is TGTGCCTGGAGTGTAGCTAGCGGGGGCGCTAACACCGGGGAGCTGTTTTTT. The chain links TRBV30 to TRBJ2-2; the match to TRBD2 covers 10 bases. The CDR3 loop spans 17 amino acids. Germline V gives CDR1 GTSNPN, CDR2 SVGIG (reference sequence). V lost 0 bases, J lost 2 bases, and 6 bases stayed unmatched.

The rearrangement links TRBV6-5 to TRBJ1-3, with D unresolved. The germline V gene has CDR1 MNHEY and CDR2 SVGAGI. V dropped 6 bases and J dropped 0 bases, with 9 bases sitting between them. This CDR3 region has 14 residues. The CDR3 loop reads CASSQHNSGNTIYF. CDR3 coding DNA: TGTGCCAGCAGCCAACACAACTCTGGAAACACCATATATTTT.

V is TRBV5-8 and J is TRBJ1-2; D possibly corresponds to TRBD1 (5 bases). CDR1 is SGHTS, CDR2 YDEGEE, per germline. Trimming pared 3 bases from V and 2 bases from J, leaving 11 bases between. There are 14 residues in the CDR3. The CDR3 loop is CASSWGQGNYGYTF. The CDR3 bases are TGTGCCAGCAGCTGGGGCCAGGGAAACTATGGCTACACCTTC.

The V and J genes are TRBV10-2 and TRBJ2-7, with D maybe TRBD1 (5 bases). Germline loops: CDR1 WSHSY, CDR2 SAAADI. This CDR3 has 13 residues. Trimming shortened V by 4 bases and J by 3 bases, and 10 bases separated the two germline ends. CDR3 residues: CASSAGQYYEQYF. The CDR3 region has the DNA TGCGCCAGCAGTGCTGGACAATACTACGAGCAGTACTTC.

The chain employs TRBV19 and TRBJ1-5; 8 bases fit TRBD1. The CDR3 has 16 residues. J gave up 0 bases and V 4 bases, and 5 bases lay outside the gene matches. The germline CDR1 and CDR2 sequences are LNHDA and SQIVND (reference sequence). The chain's CDR3 is CASSTRDRGSNQPQHF. CDR3 DNA: TGTGCCAGTAGTACCCGTGACAGGGGTAGCAATCAGCCCCAGCATTTT.

CDR3 in amino acids: CASSLAVNEQFF. The CDR3 DNA reads TGCGCCAGCAGCTTGGCGGTGAATGAGCAGTTCTTC. The V and J genes are TRBV5-1 and TRBJ2-1; D unresolved. Germline loops: CDR1 SGHRS, CDR2 YFSETQ. The CDR3 runs to 12 residues. Trimming removed 0 bases at V and 7 bases at J, with 5 bases between.

The DNA of the CDR3 is TGTGCCAGCGGGGGGGCCGGCTCTGGGGCCAACGTCCTGACTTTC. This sequence encodes CASGGAGSGANVLTF. V gene TRBV28 combines with J gene TRBJ2-6; possible D gene TRBD2, 7 bases. Trimming took 8 bases from V and 0 from J, leaving 11 bases between them. The CDR3 is made up of 15 amino acids. Looked up from germline, CDR1 is MDHEN and CDR2 is SYDVKM.

The V and J genes are TRBV6-5 and TRBJ2-7; 9 bases map to TRBD1. There are 14 residues in the CDR3. With 7 bases clipped from V and 7 bases from J, the junction kept 11 bases outside the gene matches. Per the germline V gene, CDR1 is MNHEY and CDR2 is SVGAGI. CDR3 loop: CASTRQGEVGEQYF. The CDR3 DNA sequence: TGTGCCAGCACCCGACAGGGGGAGGTTGGTGAGCAGTACTTC.

At least ten counts were recorded for this clone. The chain combines TRBV11-2 with TRBJ1-3; D is possibly TRBD1 (6 bases). The CDR3 runs 17 residues. Trimming cost V 4 bases and J 7 bases, with 23 bases left between them. Germline values: CDR1 SGHAT, CDR2 FQNNGV. The CDR3 nucleotides read TGTGCCAGCAGCTCAGACGTAACAGGGTTGACAGCGAACACCATATATTTT. Its protein is CASSSDVTGLTANTIYF.

This chain links TRBV9 with TRBJ2-7; weak D call: TRBD1 (6 bases). This CDR3 region has 15 residues. V was trimmed by 4 bases and J by 5 bases, leaving 19 bases between them. Germline V CDR1 and CDR2: SGDLS, YYNGEE. Here the CDR3 reads CASSPQGIWGDEQYF. The CDR3 region has the DNA TGTGCCAGCAGCCCCCAGGGGATTTGGGGCGACGAGCAGTACTTC.

The chain uses TRBV2 and TRBJ1-5; D is perhaps TRBD1 (6 bases). V was cut by 5 bases and J by 5 bases, with 13 bases left in between. Germline values: CDR1 SNHLY, CDR2 FYNNEI. This CDR3 has 14 amino acids. The CDR3 DNA sequence: TGTGCCAGCAGTCTTACAGGGATCGATCAGCCCCAGCATTTT. The encoded protein is CASSLTGIDQPQHF.

The V call is TRBV24-1, the J call TRBJ2-3; D remains ambiguous. Germline assignment: CDR1 KGHDR and CDR2 SFDVKD. This CDR3 is 13 amino acids long. V gave up 7 bases and J gave up 0 bases, with 7 bases separating them. CDR3 loop: CATSSASTDTQYF. For the CDR3, the DNA is TGTGCCACCAGCAGTGCTAGCACAGATACGCAGTATTTT.

The genes are TRBV7-9 and TRBJ1-1; D unclear. This CDR3 spans 12 amino acids. V was cut by 4 bases and J by 5 bases, with 8 bases left in between. Germline CDR1 SEHNR, CDR2 FQNEAQ (reference sequence). The chain's CDR3 is CASSWTGTEAFF. CDR3 nucleotides: TGTGCCAGCAGCTGGACGGGAACTGAAGCTTTCTTT.

The rearrangement links TRBV7-8 to TRBJ1-5; TRBD1 might be the D (5 bases). With 0 bases removed from V and 2 bases from J, the gap between germline ends came to 11 bases. The CDR3 is made up of 16 amino acids. Per the germline V gene, CDR1 is SGHVS and CDR2 is FQNEAQ. CDR3 amino acids: CASSLAWQGGNQPQHF. CDR3 DNA sequence: TGTGCCAGCAGCTTAGCGTGGCAGGGTGGCAATCAGCCCCAGCATTTT.